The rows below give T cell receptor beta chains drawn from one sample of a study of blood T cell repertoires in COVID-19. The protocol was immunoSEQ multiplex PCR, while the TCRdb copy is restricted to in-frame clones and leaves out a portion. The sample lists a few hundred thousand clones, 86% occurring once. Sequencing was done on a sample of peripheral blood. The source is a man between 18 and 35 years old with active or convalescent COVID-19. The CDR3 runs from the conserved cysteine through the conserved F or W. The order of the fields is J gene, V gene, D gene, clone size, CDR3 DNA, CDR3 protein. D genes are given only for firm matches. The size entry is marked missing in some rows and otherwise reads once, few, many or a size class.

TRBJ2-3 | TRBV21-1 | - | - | TGTGCCAGCAGCACGCGGGGGACCCCGGCCCTGGGGAATTATACGCAGTATTTT | CASSTRGTPALGNYTQYF
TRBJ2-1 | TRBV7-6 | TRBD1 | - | TGTGCCAGCAGCCCCGGGACAGGGTCAAGGGATGAGCAGTTCTTC | CASSPGTGSRDEQFF
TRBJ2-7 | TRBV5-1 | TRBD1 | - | TGCGCCAGCAGCGGGACGACAGGGATCTTTCGGTACGAGCAGTACTTC | CASSGTTGIFRYEQYF
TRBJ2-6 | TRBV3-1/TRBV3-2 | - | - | TGTGCCAGCAGCCCAGGGGCTGGGGCCAACGTCCTGACTTTC | CASSPGAGANVLTF
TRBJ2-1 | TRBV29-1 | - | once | TGCAGCGTTGAAGACAACAGGGCGGGTGAGCAGTTCTTC | CSVEDNRAGEQFF
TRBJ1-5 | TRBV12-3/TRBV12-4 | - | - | TGTGCCAGCGGTGCCGGCGGGTTAGGCCAGCATTTT | CASGAGGLGQHF
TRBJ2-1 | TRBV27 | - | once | TGTGCCAGCCGTTGGCGGGACCCTAGCTACAATGAGCAGTTCTTC | CASRWRDPSYNEQFF
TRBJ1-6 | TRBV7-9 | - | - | TGTGCCAGCAGCTTCGGTGTCAACTCACCCCTCCACTTT | CASSFGVNSPLHF
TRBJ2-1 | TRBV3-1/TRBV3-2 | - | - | TGTGCCAGCAGCCAAGAGTTAGCTGTGAGCTCCTACAATGAGCAGTTCTTC | CASSQELAVSSYNEQFF
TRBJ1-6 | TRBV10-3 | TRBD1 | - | TGTGCCATCACTGACAGGGATAATTCACCCCTCCACTTT | CAITDRDNSPLHF
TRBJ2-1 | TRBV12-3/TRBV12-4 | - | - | TGTGCCAGCAGATTTCAGGGAGGTGAGCAGTTCTTC | CASRFQGGEQFF
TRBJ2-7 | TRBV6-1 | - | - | TGTGCCAGCAGTGGGGGGATAGGCACCCGGCGGGACTACGAGCAGTACTTC | CASSGGIGTRRDYEQYF
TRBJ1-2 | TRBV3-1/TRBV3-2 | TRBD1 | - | TGTGCCAGCACCCCCCAGCACCGGGACAGGGTATATGGCTACACCTTC | CASTPQHRDRVYGYTF
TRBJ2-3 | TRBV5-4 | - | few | TGTGCCAGCAGCTTGGCCAGGGACTGGGATACGCAGTATTTT | CASSLARDWDTQYF
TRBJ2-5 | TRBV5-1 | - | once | TGCGCCAGCAGCTTGGCGGGGGGCTTTCAAGAGACCCAGTACTTC | CASSLAGGFQETQYF
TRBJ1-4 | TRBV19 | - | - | TGTGCCACCTCAAGGGGTGAAAAACTGTTTTTT | CATSRGEKLFF
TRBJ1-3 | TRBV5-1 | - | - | TGCGCCAGCAGCTCCGAAGGGAGCGCTGGAAACACCATATATTTT | CASSSEGSAGNTIYF
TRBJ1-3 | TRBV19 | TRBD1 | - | TGTGCCAGTAGAACTACAGGGGCACTAGTTTCTGGAAACACCATATATTTT | CASRTTGALVSGNTIYF
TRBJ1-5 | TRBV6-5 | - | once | TGTGCCAGCAGTTACGCCGGACAGAGCAATCAGCCCCAGCATTTT | CASSYAGQSNQPQHF
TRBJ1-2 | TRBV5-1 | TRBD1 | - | TGCGCCAGCAGGCGGGCCCGGGACAGGGCCTCTTTGTCGGGCTACACCTTC | CASRRARDRASLSGYTF
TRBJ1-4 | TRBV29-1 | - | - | TGCAGCGCCGGGGAGGGGCTTGAAAAACTGTTTTTT | CSAGEGLEKLFF
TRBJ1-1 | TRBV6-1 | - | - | TGTGCCAGCAGTGACAGGGTGAACACTGAAGCTTTCTTT | CASSDRVNTEAFF
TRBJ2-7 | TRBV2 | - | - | TGTGCCAGCAGCCCGACAGTTTTCTACGAGCAGTACTTC | CASSPTVFYEQYF
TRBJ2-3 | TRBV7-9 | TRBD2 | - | TGTGCCAGCAGCCCGGTAGCGGGAGCGACAGATACGCAGTATTTT | CASSPVAGATDTQYF
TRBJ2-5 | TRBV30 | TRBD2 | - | TGTGCCTGGAGACCCCGCGGACTAGCGGGGGCGGGGACCCAGTACTTC | CAWRPRGLAGAGTQYF
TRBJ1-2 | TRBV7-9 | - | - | TGTGCCAGCAGCTCCCCGGCCCTCGGGGGGGATGACTACACCTTC | CASSSPALGGDDYTF
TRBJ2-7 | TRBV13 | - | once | TGTGCCAGCAGCTTTAGCGGTCCCTACGAGCAGTACTTC | CASSFSGPYEQYF
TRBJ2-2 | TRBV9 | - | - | TGTGCCAGCAGCGTAGGGACTAACACCGGGGAGCTGTTTTTT | CASSVGTNTGELFF
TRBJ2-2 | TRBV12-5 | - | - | TGTGCTAGTGGTTTGGTAATAGGGGACACCGGGGAGCTGTTTTTT | CASGLVIGDTGELFF
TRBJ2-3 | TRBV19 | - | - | TGTGCCAGTAGTGCCCAGGGAAATACGCAGTATTTT | CASSAQGNTQYF
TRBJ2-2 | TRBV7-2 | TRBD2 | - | TGTGCCAGCAGCAAGAACCTAGCGGCCGGGGAGCTGTTTTTT | CASSKNLAAGELFF
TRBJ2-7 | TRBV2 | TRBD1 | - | TGTGCCAGCAGTGACGACAGGGTCGAGCAGTACTTC | CASSDDRVEQYF
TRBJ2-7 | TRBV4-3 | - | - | TGCGCCAGCAGCCAAGTCGGCCGCGGGAATTCCTACGAGCAGTACTTC | CASSQVGRGNSYEQYF
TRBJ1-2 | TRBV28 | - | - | TGTGCCAGCAGTTCCCCCGTGGGCACAAATGGCTACACCTTC | CASSSPVGTNGYTF
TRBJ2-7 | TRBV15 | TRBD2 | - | TGTGCCAAGTCCGCTCCTAGCGGGAGAGCCTACGAGCAGTACTTC | CAKSAPSGRAYEQYF
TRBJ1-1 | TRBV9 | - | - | TGTGCCAGCAGCGCACTGGGGGCCTCAGGAACCACTGAAGCTTTCTTT | CASSALGASGTTEAFF
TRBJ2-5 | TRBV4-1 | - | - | TGCGCCAGCAGCCCTACGACAGGCGGAATTGAGACCCAGTACTTC | CASSPTTGGIETQYF
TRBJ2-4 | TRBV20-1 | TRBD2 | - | TGCAGTGCTAGTCGGCTAGCGGGAACCAAAAACATTCAGTACTTC | CSASRLAGTKNIQYF
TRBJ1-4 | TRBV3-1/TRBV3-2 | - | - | TGTGCCAGCAGCTCAATTGGGGGCGGAAATAATGAAAAACTGTTTTTT | CASSSIGGGNNEKLFF
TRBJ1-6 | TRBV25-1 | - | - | TGTGCCAGCAGACTGAATAATTCACCCCTCCACTTT | CASRLNNSPLHF
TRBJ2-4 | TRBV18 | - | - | TGTGCCACCGAACCACCCAAGAGCGCTCCAGCCAAAAACATTCAGTACTTC | CATEPPKSAPAKNIQYF
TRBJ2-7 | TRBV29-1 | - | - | TGCAGCGTTGAGACTGACAGGACCTACGAGCAGTACTTC | CSVETDRTYEQYF
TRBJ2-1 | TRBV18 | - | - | TGTGCCAGCTCACGAGGACATGGGGTAGGTGAGCAGTTCTTC | CASSRGHGVGEQFF
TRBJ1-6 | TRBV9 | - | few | TGTGCCAGCAGCGTAAGAGGCAGGGATTCACCCCTCCACTTT | CASSVRGRDSPLHF
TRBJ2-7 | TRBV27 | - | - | TGTGCCAGCAGTCCGAACAGTTACGAGCAGTACTTC | CASSPNSYEQYF
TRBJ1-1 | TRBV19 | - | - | TGTGCCAGTAGTATAGGCCCTACAGTGAACACTGAAGCTTTCTTT | CASSIGPTVNTEAFF
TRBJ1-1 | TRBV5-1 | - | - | TGCGCCAGCAGCGAAAGGGAAGCAGGGTTGGGCACTGAAGCTTTCTTT | CASSEREAGLGTEAFF
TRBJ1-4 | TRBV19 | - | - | TGTGCCAGTAGTCAACAGGTTATTAATGAAAAACTGTTTTTT | CASSQQVINEKLFF